The 14 T cell receptor beta chains below come from one sample, sequenced in a study of blood T cell repertoires in COVID-19. Here immunoSEQ multiplex PCR was the method, and the copy in TCRdb shows in-frame clones only, minus some. The data show around 83,000 clones, around nine tenths seen once. The sample was peripheral blood. The source is a man in his 70s with active or convalescent COVID-19.

V gene TRBV10-2 combines with J gene TRBJ2-1; 14 nucleotides agree with TRBD2. Germline assignment: CDR1 WSHSY and CDR2 SAAADI. J was trimmed by 5 bases and V by 7 bases; bases with no gene match: 16. This CDR3 comprises 19 residues. CDR3 bases: TGCGCCAGCAACCGGGGACTAGCGGGAGCTCGGACCAGCGACAATGAGCAGTTCTTC. It is translated as CASNRGLAGARTSDNEQFF.

The V gene is TRBV18, the J gene TRBJ1-3; possible D gene TRBD1, 6 bases. This CDR3 region has 18 residues. Germline CDR1 and CDR2: KGHSH and LQKENI. Trimming removed 6 bases from V and 1 base from J, with 22 bases in between. The CDR3 sequence is CASSRDPQGPRSGNTIYF. The CDR3 region has the DNA TGTGCCAGCTCGCGCGATCCACAGGGTCCTCGGTCTGGAAACACCATATATTTT.

This clone was recorded a few times. The chain is built from TRBV6-6 and TRBJ1-4; D possibly corresponds to TRBD1 (6 bases). With 6 bases removed from V and 0 bases from J, the gap between germline ends came to 14 bases. In germline, CDR1 is MNHNY, CDR2 SVGAGI (reference sequence). The CDR3 runs to 16 residues. CDR3 nucleotide sequence: TGTGCCAGCAGGCCGGACAGTCCCACAACTAATGAAAAACTGTTTTTT. It encodes CASRPDSPTTNEKLFF.

The rearrangement links TRBV9 to TRBJ2-1, with 10 bases fitting TRBD2. The CDR3 has 16 amino acids. Losses at the gene ends were 3 bases for V and 1 base for J; bases not matched to a gene: 4. Germline-derived CDR1 and CDR2 are SGDLS and YYNGEE. In DNA form, the CDR3 reads TGTGCCAGCAGCGCTAGCGGGAGTGTGTCCTACAATGAGCAGTTCTTC. Protein sequence: CASSASGSVSYNEQFF.

V is TRBV18 and J is TRBJ1-1, with D possibly being TRBD1 (6 bases). The CDR3 covers 13 residues. CDR1 KGHSH and CDR2 LQKENI come from the germline V gene. Trimming pared 5 bases from V and 3 bases from J, leaving 10 bases between. CDR3 nucleotides: TGTGCCAGCTCATATTCAGGGGACACTGAAGCTTTCTTT. It translates to CASSYSGDTEAFF.

V gene TRBV7-9 combines with J gene TRBJ1-1; maybe TRBD1 (5 bases). With 3 bases removed from V and 1 base from J, the gap between germline ends came to 9 bases. The CDR3 has 14 residues. CDR1 and CDR2 from the germline V gene are SEHNR and FQNEAQ (reference sequence). The CDR3 DNA follows: TGTGCCAGCAGCTTCAACCAGGGGAACACTGAAGCTTTCTTT. Translated, it gives CASSFNQGNTEAFF.

V is TRBV28 and J is TRBJ2-5; 9 nucleotides match TRBD1. This CDR3 is built from 16 residues. Per the germline V gene, CDR1 is MDHEN and CDR2 is SYDVKM. Trimming cost V 8 bases and J 3 bases; bases outside gene matches: 13. The CDR3 DNA is TGTGCCAGCGGAACCCCCGGGACAGGGAGGAAAGAGACCCAGTACTTC. Amino acid sequence: CASGTPGTGRKETQYF.

The chain employs TRBV11-3 and TRBJ2-3, with 11 bases identical to TRBD1. Trimming cost V 3 bases and J 3 bases; bases outside gene matches: 2. The CDR3 has 15 amino acids. Germline lookup yields CDR1 SGHNT and CDR2 YENEEA. CDR3 in DNA: TGTGCCAGCAGCTTCGGGACAGGGGGGACAGATACGCAGTATTTT. Translating gives CASSFGTGGTDTQYF.

The genes are TRBV18 and TRBJ2-7; no reliable D call. CDR3 length: 13 residues. Per the germline V gene, CDR1 is KGHSH and CDR2 is LQKENI. V was pared by 3 bases and J by 3 bases, with 9 bases between. Written as DNA, the CDR3 is TGTGCCAGCTCACCCCGAGGAAGCTACGAGCAGTACTTC. Encoded protein: CASSPRGSYEQYF.

This chain connects TRBV28 to TRBJ2-2; possible D gene TRBD1, 6 bases. The CDR3 sequence is 16 residues long. The V gene lost 3 bases and the J gene lost 2 bases, with 13 bases spanning the gap. CDR1 MDHEN and CDR2 SYDVKM come from the germline V gene. CDR3 in amino acids: CASSFKRQVNTGELFF. In DNA, the CDR3 is TGTGCCAGCAGTTTCAAACGACAGGTTAACACCGGGGAGCTGTTTTTT. Using reference TRBV28 and TRBJ2-2 for the parts outside the CDR3, the full variable domain is DVKVTQSSRYLVKRTGEKVFLECVQDMDHENMFWYRQDPGLGLRLIYFSYDVKMKEKGDIPEGYSVSREKKERFSLILESASTNQTSMYLCASSFKRQVNTGELFFGEGSRLTVL.

The chain employs TRBV6-6 and TRBJ1-2; tentative D call: TRBD1 (6 bases). Germline CDR1 MNHNY, CDR2 SVGAGI (reference sequence). V was trimmed by 8 bases and J by 4 bases, leaving 11 bases between them. This CDR3 spans 12 amino acids. Here the CDR3 DNA reads TGTGCCAGCGGCAGGGGAGTCTATGGCTACACCTTC. Its translation: CASGRGVYGYTF.

CDR3 amino acids: CASSFTGDSNTEAFF. Written as DNA, the CDR3 is TGTGCCAGCAGCTTTACAGGGGACAGCAACACTGAAGCTTTCTTT. This rearrangement joins TRBV7-3 to TRBJ1-1, with 7 bases matching TRBD1. The CDR3 is made up of 15 amino acids. Germline lookup yields CDR1 SGHTA and CDR2 FQGTGA. The J segment lost 2 bases and the V segment lost 3 bases, leaving 6 bases of the junction unmatched.

CDR3 region: CASRPGDYGYTF. The CDR3 region has the DNA TGTGCCAGCAGACCAGGTGACTATGGCTACACCTTC. The chain recombines TRBV28 with TRBJ1-2; unclear D gene. V lost 6 bases and J lost 3, with 8 bases in between. Germline lookup yields CDR1 MDHEN and CDR2 SYDVKM. The CDR3 consists of 12 residues.

The chain joins TRBV23-1 to TRBJ1-5; D is unresolved. TRBV23-1 is assigned to the ORF class and has an uncertain function. The CDR3 sequence is 11 residues long. V lost 6 bases and J lost 7, with 7 bases in between. The CDR3 sequence is CASSPQQPQHF. The CDR3 nucleotides are TGCGCCAGCAGCCCCCAGCAGCCCCAGCATTTT.